One and the same sample provided the 2 T cell receptor beta chains below, sequenced in a study of blood T cell repertoires in COVID-19. This table comes from immunoSEQ multiplex PCR, and its TCRdb copy is limited to in-frame clones, with some not included. Counted here are approximately 91,000 clones, 75% to 90% occurring once; the ten biggest clones make up around 19%. Sequenced: peripheral blood. All receptors derive from a human donor in a cohort sampled during active COVID-19.

The genes are TRBV5-1 and TRBJ2-7; TRBD1 aligns across 9 bases. The CDR3 consists of 14 residues. The germline V gene has CDR1 SGHRS and CDR2 YFSETQ. The trim removed 0 bases at V and 5 bases at J, leaving 3 bases unmatched. Here the CDR3 reads CASSLGTGVDEQYF. DNA of the CDR3: TGCGCCAGCAGCTTGGGGACAGGGGTAGACGAGCAGTACTTC.

This chain joins TRBV7-9 and TRBJ1-2, with D unresolved. CDR1 and CDR2 (germline): SEHNR, FQNEAQ (reference sequence). With 2 bases removed from V and 3 bases from J, the gap between germline ends came to 13 bases. The CDR3 is 15 amino acids. CDR3 nucleotides: TGTGCCAGCAGCTTAAACCAACGGGTCCACTATGGCTACACCTTC. This encodes CASSLNQRVHYGYTF.